Listed here are 30 T cell receptor beta chains from one sample, sequenced in a study of tumor-infiltrating lymphocytes in oesophageal squamous cell carcinoma. TCRdb re-called the PCR reads through MiXCR, storing one row per CDR3 protein. The table has some 12,000 distinct CDR3 sequences, over 50% seen once. Material: esophageal tumor tissue. Source of these receptors: a male donor with esophageal squamous cell carcinoma.

The J gene is TRBJ2-7, the V gene TRBV28, with a possible D match to TRBD2 (5 bases). The DNA matches TRBJ2-1 better at its end, which makes the J call doubtful. This CDR3 has 13 residues. The V gene's germline CDR1 is MDHEN and CDR2 SYDVKM. In DNA, the CDR3 is TGTGCTATTGAGGGATTTGACTCCTACGAGCAGTTCTTC. Its translation is CAIEGFDSYEQFF.

The chain recombines TRBV6-8 with TRBJ2-3, with TRBD2 matching over 8 bases. Per the germline V gene, CDR1 is MNHGY and CDR2 is SAAAGT. This CDR3 region has 15 residues. J was trimmed by 4 bases and V by 6 bases; bases with no gene match: 9. This chain's CDR3 is CASSPRSGGSDTQYF. For the CDR3, the DNA is TGTGCCAGCAGCCCCAGGAGCGGGGGATCAGATACGCAGTATTTT.

This chain uses TRBV7-8 with TRBJ1-1; unclear D gene. Per germline, CDR1 SGHVS and CDR2 FQNEAQ. V lost 2 bases and J 3 bases, leaving 7 bases between the germline ends. The CDR3 length is 13 residues. Here the CDR3 reads CASSLSGYTEAFF. CDR3 DNA: TGTGCCAGCAGCTTAAGCGGGTACACTGAAGCTTTCTTT.

The chain uses TRBV11-1 and TRBJ2-4, with 7 nucleotides matching TRBD1. The assigned J gene may be wrong: the sequence end matches TRBJ2-5 better. Germline CDR1 and CDR2: SGHAT and FQDESV (reference sequence). CDR3 length equals 13 residues. The CDR3, as DNA: TGTGCCAGCAGCTCGGGACAGTTCGAGACCCAGTACTTC. This gives the protein CASSSGQFETQYF.

This chain joins TRBV7-2 and TRBJ2-6; D is ambiguous. The J call is uncertain, as TRBJ2-7 better fits the DNA end. Per the germline V gene, CDR1 is SGHTA and CDR2 is FQGNSA. There are 14 residues in the CDR3. CDR3 DNA: TGTGCCAGCAGCTTAGGGCAGGCCCACAATGAGCAGTACTTC. Protein: CASSLGQAHNEQYF.

A single count supports this clonotype. This chain joins TRBV7-3 and TRBJ2-5, with D tentatively TRBD2 (6 bases). V lost 1 base, J lost 11 bases, and 26 bases lay in between. The CDR3 sequence is 17 residues long. The germline CDR1 and CDR2 sequences are SGHTA and FQGTGA. Here the CDR3 reads CASSLRGGRYRTDTQYF. CDR3 DNA: TGTGCCAGCAGCTTAAGAGGTGGGAGGTATCGCACAGATACGCAGTACTTC.

This clonotype has more than one count but fewer than ten. The chain joins TRBV7-2 to TRBJ2-5; D is perhaps TRBD1 (6 bases). CDR1 SGHTA and CDR2 FQGNSA come from the germline V gene. The V gene lost 6 bases and the J gene lost 9 bases, with 14 bases spanning the gap. The CDR3 sequence is 12 residues long. The CDR3 loop reads CASSPDAGAQYF. The DNA of the CDR3 is TGTGCCAGCAGTCCAGACGCAGGGGCCCAGTACTTC.

The chain combines TRBV6-5 with TRBJ2-5, with 11 bases aligning to TRBD1. The tail of the sequence fits TRBJ2-7 better, so the J call may be wrong. This CDR3 contains 15 residues. CDR1 and CDR2 from the germline V gene are MNHEY and SVGAGI. CDR3 coding DNA: TGTGCCAGCAGTGAGTTGGAGGACAGGGGGCCCGAGCAGTACTTC. It is translated as CASSELEDRGPEQYF.

The V call is TRBV6-1, the J call TRBJ2-6; possibly TRBD1 for D (6 bases). Germline V gene lookup returns CDR1 MNHNS and CDR2 SASEGT. The CDR3 totals 15 residues. V shed 6 bases and J shed 0 bases, with 9 bases lying between them. This CDR3 is CASRVQGSGANVLTF. CDR3 nucleotides: TGTGCCAGCAGAGTACAGGGCTCTGGGGCCAACGTCCTGACTTTC.

The chain couples TRBV11-1 to TRBJ2-1; no firm D call. The CDR3 has 15 amino acids. Germline assignment: CDR1 SGHAT and CDR2 FQDESV (reference sequence). Deletions cut 5 bases from V and 0 bases from J, with 11 bases between. Written as DNA, the CDR3 is TGTGCCAGCAGCCAAGACCAGAGCTCCTACAATGAGCAGTTCTTC. Amino acids: CASSQDQSSYNEQFF.

The V call is TRBV5-1, the J call TRBJ2-5, with D perhaps matching TRBD2 (5 bases). The CDR3 runs to 15 residues. V dropped 0 bases and J dropped 0 bases, with 9 bases sitting between them. The germline CDR1 and CDR2 sequences are SGHRS and YFSETQ. DNA for the CDR3: TGCGCCAGCAGCTTGGGGGCGAGGGACCAAGAGACCCAGTACTTC. It is translated as CASSLGARDQETQYF.

V gene TRBV7-3 combines with J gene TRBJ2-6; 7 bases agree with TRBD1. Trimming at V came to 5 bases and at J to 0 bases, leaving 7 bases not matched to a gene. The CDR3 has 17 amino acids. Germline V CDR1 and CDR2: SGHTA, FQGTGA. The CDR3 DNA sequence: TGTGCCAGCAGCGCTAGGGGACAGATCTCTGGGGCCAACGTCCTGACTTTC. Translated, it gives CASSARGQISGANVLTF.

This clonotype is judged medium-sized. V gene TRBV10-2 combines with J gene TRBJ2-7; maybe TRBD2 (5 bases). The germline V gene encodes CDR1 WSHSY and CDR2 SAAADI. Trimming shortened V by 10 bases and J by 2 bases, and 21 bases separated the two germline ends. The CDR3 extends over 15 amino acids. The CDR3 loop is CATNLGEGATYEQYF. CDR3 sequence (DNA): TGCGCCACCAATCTAGGCGAGGGAGCAACCTACGAGCAGTACTTC.

The V gene is TRBV7-4, the J gene TRBJ2-1; 8 nucleotides agree with TRBD2. Germline V lookup: CDR1 SGHVT, CDR2 SQSDAQ. This CDR3 spans 14 amino acids. The junction had 7 bases not matched to a gene; V was cut back by 5 bases and J by 7 bases. CDR3 protein: CASSPRTSLNEQFF. The CDR3 region has the DNA TGTGCCAGCAGCCCCAGGACTAGCTTGAATGAGCAGTTCTTC.

The V gene is TRBV7-6, the J gene TRBJ1-1; D gene ambiguous. This CDR3 contains 12 residues. Germline V lookup: CDR1 SGHVS, CDR2 FNYEAQ. Trimming left V 6 bases short and J 1 base short, with 6 bases between. The CDR3 is CASRIGNTEAFF. In DNA, the CDR3 is TGTGCCAGCAGAATCGGGAACACTGAAGCTTTCTTT. Complete variable domain (other parts from reference TRBV7-6 and TRBJ1-1): GAGVSQSPRYKVTKRGQDVALRCDPISGHVSLYWYRQALGQGPEFLTYFNYEAQQDKSGLPNDRFSAERPEGSISTLTIQRTEQRDSAMYRCASRIGNTEAFFGQGTRLTVV.

The chain has TRBV7-2 and TRBJ2-3; 7 bases line up with TRBD1. The closer fit of TRBJ2-4 to the DNA end suggests the J call may be wrong. The CDR3 spans 14 residues. Germline CDR1 and CDR2: SGHTA and FQGNSA. The CDR3 sequence is CASSFIGGGNIQYF. In DNA form, the CDR3 reads TGTGCCAGCAGCTTCATAGGGGGCGGAAACATTCAGTACTTC.

Notes on this clonotype: Given the absence of the conserved phenylalanine or tryptophan at the CDR3 end, a read error is likely. The DNA is omitted, as the CDR3 cannot be located on it reliably, and the CDR3 follows TCRdb's listing. V gene TRBV6-1 combines with J gene TRBJ2-1; the D call TRBD2 from the table was never checked on the DNA. Germline CDR1 is MNHNS and CDR2 is SASEGT. The CDR3 contains 20 residues when both ends are counted. The CDR3 spells CASSEWPSGSGIQETQYFGS.

The CDR3 here is CASSHGRRETQYF. The CDR3 coding sequence is TGTGCCAGCAGCCACGGAAGAAGAGAGACCCAGTACTTC. This rearrangement joins TRBV7-8 to TRBJ2-6; D not resolved. TRBJ2-5 matches the DNA end more closely, so the J call is doubtful. Germline CDR1 reads SGHVS; CDR2 reads FQNEAQ. The CDR3 has 13 residues.

The V call is TRBV7-2, the J call TRBJ2-1; no clear D gene. Between the trimmed V and J ends, which lost 1 base and 0 bases, there was a span of 7 bases. Germline CDR1 is SGHTA and CDR2 is FQGNSA. The CDR3 is 15 amino acids. The CDR3 protein is CASSLDLSSYNEQFF. The CDR3 DNA sequence: TGTGCCAGCAGCTTAGATCTTAGCTCCTACAATGAGCAGTTCTTC.

This clonotype counts as medium-sized (0.01 to 0.1%). V is TRBV12-5 and J is TRBJ2-3; 10 nucleotides align to TRBD2. The CDR3 contains 22 residues. CDR1 and CDR2 from the germline V gene are LGHNT and FRNRAP. V was pared by 0 bases and J by 2 bases, with 20 bases of the junction left unmatched. In DNA, the CDR3 is TGTGCTAGTGGTTTGGTAGTTGTTCCTAGCGGGAGCCCAAACCCCTTCACAGATACGCAGTATTTT. It codes for CASGLVVVPSGSPNPFTDTQYF. Variable domain in full (rest from reference TRBV12-5 and TRBJ2-3): DARVTQTPRHKVTEMGQEVTMRCQPILGHNTVFWYRQTMMQGLELLAYFRNRAPLDDSGMPKDRFSAEMPDATLATLKIQPSEPRDSAVYFCASGLVVVPSGSPNPFTDTQYFGPGTRLTVL.

This clonotype counts as medium-sized. J is TRBJ2-7 and V is TRBV5-1, with 10 bases lining up with TRBD2. With 2 bases clipped from V and 4 bases from J, the junction kept 9 bases outside the gene matches. This CDR3 has 16 amino acids. Germline V lookup: CDR1 SGHRS, CDR2 YFSETQ. CDR3 protein: CASSLPRAGGSYEQYF. CDR3 DNA sequence: TGCGCCAGCAGCTTACCAAGAGCGGGAGGGTCTTACGAGCAGTACTTC.

J is TRBJ2-5 and V is TRBV7-8, with D tentatively TRBD2 (6 bases). The J call may be wrong; the DNA end is better matched by TRBJ2-7. The CDR3 is made up of 15 amino acids. Germline lookup yields CDR1 SGHVS and CDR2 FQNEAQ. The DNA for the CDR3 is TGTGCCAGCAGCCAGAGGCGGGACTCGAACTACGAGCAGTACTTC. Protein: CASSQRRDSNYEQYF.

This clonotype was found many times. A read error is possible here, since a much larger clone lies one base away. The chain recombines TRBV7-9 with TRBJ2-7, with D perhaps matching TRBD1 or TRBD2 (5 bases each). Trimming stripped 1 base from V and 7 bases from J, with 23 bases between. The germline gives CDR1 SEHNR, CDR2 FQNEAQ (reference sequence). The CDR3 spans 17 residues. CDR3 residues: CASSLGVWGSDYNEQYF. In DNA form, the CDR3 reads TGTGCCAGCAGCTTAGGAGTGTGGGGGAGTGACTACAATGAGCAGTACTTC.

The table lists this clonotype with many counts. The chain couples TRBV5-6 to TRBJ1-4; 12 bases line up with TRBD1. Trimming cost V 5 bases and J 4 bases; bases outside gene matches: 9. Germline-derived CDR1 and CDR2 are SGHDT and YYEEEE. This CDR3 is built from 17 residues. The CDR3 is CASRKPGQGAGNEKLFF. The CDR3 coding sequence is TGTGCCAGCAGAAAACCGGGACAGGGGGCGGGTAATGAAAAACTGTTTTTT.

The chain combines TRBV24-1 with TRBJ1-2, with D maybe TRBD1 (5 bases). V lost 2 bases and J 5 bases, leaving 14 bases between the germline ends. The CDR3 is 15 residues long. Germline values: CDR1 KGHDR, CDR2 SFDVKD. This CDR3 reads CATSDSRRGDYGYTF. DNA for the CDR3: TGTGCCACCAGTGATTCGCGACGGGGGGATTATGGCTACACCTTC.

Remarks on this clonotype: At one end, the junction sequence differs from germline, possibly due to a read error. This chain links TRBV5-3 with TRBJ2-1; TRBD2 matches 14 bases. TRBV5-3 is marked as an open reading frame, function uncertain. The length of the CDR3 is 16 residues. DNA of the CDR3: TGCGCCAGCAGCTTGGGAGGGACTAGCGGGAGAAATGAGCAGTTCTTC. Protein sequence: CASSLGGTSGRNEQFF.

On this clonotype itself: An end of the junction differs from the germline gene, which may be a read error. This rearrangement joins TRBV7-8 to TRBJ2-3; 9 nucleotides agree with TRBD1. The V gene's germline CDR1 is SGHVS and CDR2 FQNEAQ. There are 12 residues in the CDR3. CDR3 bases: TGTGCCAGCAGCCATACCCGGGACAGGGACTTCTTC. Translated: CASSHTRDRDFF.

Written as DNA, the CDR3 is TGTGCCAGCCTTGGACTAGCGGTCTACGAGCAGTACTTC. Translated, it gives CASLGLAVYEQYF. This chain links TRBV6-8 with TRBJ2-7; 10 positions agree with TRBD2. CDR3 size: 13 residues. Germline CDR1 is MNHGY and CDR2 is SAAAGT. Trimming cost V 8 bases and J 3 bases; bases outside gene matches: 4.

This clonotype has more than one count but fewer than ten. The rearrangement uses TRBV7-8 and TRBJ2-5; D not certain. V was trimmed by 5 bases and J by 1 base, leaving 14 bases between them. Looked up from germline, CDR1 is SGHVS and CDR2 is FQNEAQ. The CDR3 spans 15 residues. The CDR3: CASSPHPTFQETQYF. DNA for the CDR3: TGTGCCAGCAGCCCCCACCCGACATTCCAAGAGACCCAGTACTTC.

The chain recombines TRBV11-2 with TRBJ2-6; 10 bases agree with TRBD2. The end of the DNA is better explained by TRBJ2-1, so the J call may be wrong. In germline, CDR1 is SGHAT, CDR2 FQNNGV. The CDR3 contains 17 residues. The CDR3 DNA reads as TGTGCCAGCAGCCCCTTTCGGTCTAGCGGGGGCTGGGGTGAGCAGTTCTTC. Its protein is CASSPFRSSGGWGEQFF.